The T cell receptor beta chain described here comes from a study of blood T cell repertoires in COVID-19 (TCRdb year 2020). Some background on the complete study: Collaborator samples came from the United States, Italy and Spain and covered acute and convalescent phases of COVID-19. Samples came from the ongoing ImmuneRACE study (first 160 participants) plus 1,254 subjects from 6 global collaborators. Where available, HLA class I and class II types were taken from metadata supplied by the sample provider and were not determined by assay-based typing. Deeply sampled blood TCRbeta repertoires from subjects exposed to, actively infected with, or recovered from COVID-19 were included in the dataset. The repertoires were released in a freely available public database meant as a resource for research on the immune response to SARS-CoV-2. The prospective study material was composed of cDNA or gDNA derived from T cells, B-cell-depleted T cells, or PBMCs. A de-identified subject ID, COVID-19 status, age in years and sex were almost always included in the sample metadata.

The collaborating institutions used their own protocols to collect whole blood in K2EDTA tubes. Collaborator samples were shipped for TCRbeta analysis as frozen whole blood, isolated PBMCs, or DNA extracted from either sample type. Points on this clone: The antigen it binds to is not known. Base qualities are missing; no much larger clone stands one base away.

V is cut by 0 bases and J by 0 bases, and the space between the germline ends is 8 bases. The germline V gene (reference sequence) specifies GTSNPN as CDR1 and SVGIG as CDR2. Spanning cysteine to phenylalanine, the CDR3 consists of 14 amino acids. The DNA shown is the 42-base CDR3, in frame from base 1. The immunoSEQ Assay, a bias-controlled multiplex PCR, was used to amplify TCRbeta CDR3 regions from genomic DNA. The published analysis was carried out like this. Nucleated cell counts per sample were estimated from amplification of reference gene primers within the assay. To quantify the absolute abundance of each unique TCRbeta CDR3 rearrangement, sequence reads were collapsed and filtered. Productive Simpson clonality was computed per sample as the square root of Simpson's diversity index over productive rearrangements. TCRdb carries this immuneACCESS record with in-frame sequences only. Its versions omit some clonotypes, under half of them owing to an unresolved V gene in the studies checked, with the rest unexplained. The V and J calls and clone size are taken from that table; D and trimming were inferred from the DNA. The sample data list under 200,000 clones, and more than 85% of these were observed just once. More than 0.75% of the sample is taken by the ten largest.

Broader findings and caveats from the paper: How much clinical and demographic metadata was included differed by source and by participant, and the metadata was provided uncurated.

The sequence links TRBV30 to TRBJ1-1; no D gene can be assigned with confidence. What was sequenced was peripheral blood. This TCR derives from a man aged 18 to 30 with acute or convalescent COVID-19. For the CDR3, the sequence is CAWSVPGLNTEAFF. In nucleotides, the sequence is TGTGCCTGGAGTGTACCAGGTTTGAACACTGAAGCTTTCTTT.